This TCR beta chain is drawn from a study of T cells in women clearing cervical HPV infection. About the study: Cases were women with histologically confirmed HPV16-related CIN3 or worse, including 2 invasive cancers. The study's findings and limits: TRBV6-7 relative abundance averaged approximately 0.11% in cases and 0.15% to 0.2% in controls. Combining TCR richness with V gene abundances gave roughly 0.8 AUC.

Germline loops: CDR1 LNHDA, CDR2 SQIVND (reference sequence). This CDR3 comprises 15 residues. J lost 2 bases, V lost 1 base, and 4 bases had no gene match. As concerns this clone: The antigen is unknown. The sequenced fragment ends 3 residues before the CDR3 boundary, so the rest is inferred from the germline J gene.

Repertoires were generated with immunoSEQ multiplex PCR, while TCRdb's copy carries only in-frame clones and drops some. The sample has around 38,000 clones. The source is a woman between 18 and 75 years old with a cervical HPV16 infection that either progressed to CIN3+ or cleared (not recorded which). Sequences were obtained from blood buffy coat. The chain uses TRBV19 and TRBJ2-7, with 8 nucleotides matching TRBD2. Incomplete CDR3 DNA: TGTGCCAGTAGTATAGCGGGGGGGGAGGCCTACGAG. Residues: CASSIAGGEAYE. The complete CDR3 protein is CASSIAGGEAYEQYF.